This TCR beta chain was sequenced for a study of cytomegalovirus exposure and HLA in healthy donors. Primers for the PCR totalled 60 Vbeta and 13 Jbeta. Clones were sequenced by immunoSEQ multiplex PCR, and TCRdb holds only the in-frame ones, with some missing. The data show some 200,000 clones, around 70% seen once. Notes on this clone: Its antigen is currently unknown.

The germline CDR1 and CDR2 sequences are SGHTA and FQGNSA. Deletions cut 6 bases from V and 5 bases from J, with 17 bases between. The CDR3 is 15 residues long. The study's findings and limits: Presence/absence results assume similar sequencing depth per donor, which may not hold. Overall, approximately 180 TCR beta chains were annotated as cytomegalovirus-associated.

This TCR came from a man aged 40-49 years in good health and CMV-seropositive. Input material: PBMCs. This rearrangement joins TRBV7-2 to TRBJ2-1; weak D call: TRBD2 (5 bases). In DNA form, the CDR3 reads TGTGCCAGCAGAGGGCGGGCACGGGGAAACAATGAGCAGTTCTTC. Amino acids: CASRGRARGNNEQFF.